Included here is one T cell receptor (beta chain) sequence, with context. Participants, 18 to 89 years old, spanned approximately 25 US areas. The entry originates in a study of blood T cell repertoires in COVID-19. Per the study methods: Quantification of nucleated cells was approximated via reference gene primer amplification. Assay: immunoSEQ multiplex PCR; the TCRdb copy retains only in-frame clones and omits some. That table is the source of V, J and clone size, and D and trimming were worked out from the DNA. This sample has some 290,000 clones; roughly nine tenths occur once, and the top ten carry almost 9.5%. The sequence was collected from a woman under 40 who had recovered from COVID-19. The source material was PBMCs or T cells enriched from blood (not recorded which).

As DNA, the CDR3 is TGTGCCAGTAGTATAGTAGGAGGGGAGACTGAAGCTTTCTTT. Protein sequence: CASSIVGGETEAFF. This sequence joins TRBV19 and TRBJ1-1; a weak D match, TRBD1 (5 bases). V shed 1 base and J shed 5 bases, with 11 bases lying between them. The CDR3 runs 14 residues. Germline V gene lookup returns CDR1 LNHDA and CDR2 SQIVND (reference sequence).